This T cell receptor (beta chain) was sequenced during a study of shared clonotypes between healthy human individuals (dated by TCRdb to the early 2020s). With regard to the full study: The cohort comprised a couple of women and a few men aged 18 to 49 years. For each donor, CD4 naive and CD4 memory were each given three plates, CD8 naive was given two plates, and CD8 memory was given one plate. To estimate repertoire size and how much clonotypes are shared between individuals, the study performed deep sequencing of blood TCR repertoires from roughly five healthy adults. Libraries were prepared and TCR repertoires were sequenced by different laboratories using diverse techniques, in order to increase sequencing depth and limit assay-specific biases. Each donor's leukapheresis produced roughly between about 0.9 and 9.5 billion PBMCs.

Paper-wide results and their limitations: The genetic and exposure-history diversity represented was limited by the small number of donors. Clonotypes shared by all four sorted-subset donors showed higher generation probabilities than non-shared clonotypes. Even with the large sequencing depth, rarefaction of the sorted-subset datasets indicated that sequencing was incomplete. Naive subsets generally had larger estimated clonotype richness than memory subsets did. Pairwise subsampling led to the expectation that sequencing depth would affect the degree of clonotype sharing among donors. Sampling was restricted to blood, and TCR repertoires in tissue are likely to differ from TCR repertoires in blood. Around 5.4% of naive CD4, around 3.5% of naive CD8, roughly 2.5% of memory CD4, and roughly 0.4% of memory CD8 clonotypes were shared across several donors.

TCR CDR3 regions were amplified from genomic DNA by multiplex PCR using the deep immunoSEQ assay. Genomic DNA extracted from each cell subset was distributed evenly over all wells of several immunoSEQ 96-well plates, and each plate served as one replicate. For sorted subsets, each replicate PCR was loaded with about 200 ng genomic DNA, equivalent to 25,000 to 35,000 T cell genomes. The purified libraries were quantified using a Qubit 3.0 fluorometer, sized with a Bioanalyzer 2100, and then quantified again using the KAPA Library Quantification kit. A separate single-read 150-cycle Illumina NextSeq 550 flow cell was used to sequence each immunoSEQ 96-well plate. Concerning the study's data processing: Because the immunoSEQ output held only junctional sequences and lacked quality scores, the filtering could not match the filtering applied to full-length reads. To assign V/J genes and CDR3, sequences were annotated against IMGT germline references using PyIR, a Python wrapper for IgBLAST v1.9. Reads were removed for weak V/J assignments (E-value above 1e-6), missing CDR3, stop codons, out-of-frame junctions, or ambiguous translated residues. V3J clonotypes were defined as sequences sharing the same inferred V gene, J gene, and CDR3 amino acid sequence. Percentage overlap between repertoires was calculated by dividing the number of shared unique clonotypes by the size of the smaller repertoire. Three approaches were used to assess repertoire richness: RTK rarefaction, the Chao1 estimator, and Recon v2.1 estimates of unobserved clonotypes. Generation probabilities were computed with OLGA for all TCRbeta clonotypes obtained by the gDNA method from several donors. TCRdb re-hosts the immuneACCESS table, in-frame sequences only. Its copies lack some clones; in the studies checked, an unresolved V gene accounts for under half of them, and the cause for the rest is not known. D and trimming come from the DNA, and the V and J calls and clone size come from that table. For this sample there are some 2,500,000 clones; roughly 93% appear just once. Clones ranked in the top ten supply more than 0.35% of the sample.

Including cysteine and phenylalanine, the CDR3 has 13 amino acids. Only the CDR3 region is kept as DNA, spanning 39 bases read in frame from base 1. Sequences WNHNN (CDR1) and SYGVQD (CDR2) are obtained from the germline V gene (reference sequence). V and J lose 4 bases and 8 bases, and a span of 12 bases separates them. On this clone itself: Its antigen remains unidentified. No base quality information exists; no much larger clone differs at one position.

The donors were healthy, HIV-negative adults who had no recently reported acute infections or vaccinations. Every donor was a Caucasian adult residing in Nashville, Tennessee, USA. CD4+ T cells were enriched by magnetic negative selection, after which naive cells were positively selected on CD45RA and the negative fraction was taken as the memory subset. Blood was collected by leukapheresis, and PBMCs were isolated by Ficoll-Histopaque density gradient centrifugation and then cryopreserved in liquid nitrogen vapor phase. Purity and quantity of every magnetically sorted T cell population were checked by analytical flow cytometry. Genomic DNA was isolated from every sorted fraction and measured by UV absorbance on a Nanodrop 2000c.

The receptor's source is a man aged 18 to 30 in good health. Some clones in this sample may be carry-over from other donors' samples. The sample was naive CD4+ T cells from PBMCs. The cell subset or site label, as the study defines it: CD45RA+ positively selected. Here the chain combines TRBV10-1 and TRBJ2-1, with TRBD1 as a weak D call on 5 bases. The bases are TGCGCCAGCAGTGTACGAAGGGGCTATGAGCAGTTCTTC. This codes for CASSVRRGYEQFF.